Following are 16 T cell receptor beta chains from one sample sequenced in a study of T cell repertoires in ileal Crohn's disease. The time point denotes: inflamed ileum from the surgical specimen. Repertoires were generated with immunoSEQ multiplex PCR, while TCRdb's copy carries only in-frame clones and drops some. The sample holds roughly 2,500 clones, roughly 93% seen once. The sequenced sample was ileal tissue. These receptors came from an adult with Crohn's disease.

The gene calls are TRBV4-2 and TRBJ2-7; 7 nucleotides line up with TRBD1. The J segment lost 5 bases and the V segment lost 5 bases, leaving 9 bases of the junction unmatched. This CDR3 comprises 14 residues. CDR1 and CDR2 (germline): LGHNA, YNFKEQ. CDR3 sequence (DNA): TGTGCCAGCAGCGACGGGACAGCAGGGGACGAGCAGTACTTC. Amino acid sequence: CASSDGTAGDEQYF.

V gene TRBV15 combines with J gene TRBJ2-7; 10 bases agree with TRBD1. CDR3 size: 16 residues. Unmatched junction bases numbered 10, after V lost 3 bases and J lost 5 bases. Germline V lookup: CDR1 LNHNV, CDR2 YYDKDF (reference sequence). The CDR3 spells CATSRSTGQGFNEQYF. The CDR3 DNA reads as TGTGCCACCAGCAGGTCTACGGGACAGGGGTTCAACGAGCAGTACTTC.

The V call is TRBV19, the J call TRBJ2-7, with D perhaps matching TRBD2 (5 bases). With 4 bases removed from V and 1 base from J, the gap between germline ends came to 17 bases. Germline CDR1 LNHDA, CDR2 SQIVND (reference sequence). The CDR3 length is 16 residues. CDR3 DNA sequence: TGTGCCAGTAGTACCGTCTACGGGGTCAAATCCTACGAGCAGTACTTC. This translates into CASSTVYGVKSYEQYF.

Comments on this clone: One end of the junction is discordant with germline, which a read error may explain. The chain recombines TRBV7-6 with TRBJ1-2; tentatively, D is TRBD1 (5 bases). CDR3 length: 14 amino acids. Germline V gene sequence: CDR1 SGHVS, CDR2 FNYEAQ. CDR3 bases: TGTGCCAGCAGCTTAGGAGGAGGGGCCGGATCCTATGCCTTC. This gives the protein CASSLGGGAGSYAF.

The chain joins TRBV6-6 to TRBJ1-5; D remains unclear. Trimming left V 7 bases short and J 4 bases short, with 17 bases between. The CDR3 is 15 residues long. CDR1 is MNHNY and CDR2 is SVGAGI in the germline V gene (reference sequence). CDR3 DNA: TGTGCCAGCACCCTCGGTGGACTGCAAAATCAGCCCCAGCATTTT. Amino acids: CASTLGGLQNQPQHF.

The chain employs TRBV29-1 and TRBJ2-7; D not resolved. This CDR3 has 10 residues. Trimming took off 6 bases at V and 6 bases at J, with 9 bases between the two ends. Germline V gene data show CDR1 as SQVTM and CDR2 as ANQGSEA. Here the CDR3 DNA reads TGCAGCGTAAGGACGGGCGAGCAGTACTTC. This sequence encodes CSVRTGEQYF.

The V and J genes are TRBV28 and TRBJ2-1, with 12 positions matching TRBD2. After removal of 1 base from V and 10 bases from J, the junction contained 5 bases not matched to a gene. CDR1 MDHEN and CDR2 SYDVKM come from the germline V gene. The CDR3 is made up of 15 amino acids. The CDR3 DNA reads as TGTGCCAGCAGTTTATTACTAGCGGGGGGCCCGGAGCAGTTCTTC. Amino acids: CASSLLLAGGPEQFF.

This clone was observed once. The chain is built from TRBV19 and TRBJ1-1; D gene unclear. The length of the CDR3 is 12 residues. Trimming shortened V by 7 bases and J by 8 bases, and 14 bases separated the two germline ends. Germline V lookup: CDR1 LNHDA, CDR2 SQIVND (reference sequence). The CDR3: CASMGAFWEAFF. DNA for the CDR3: TGTGCCAGTATGGGCGCTTTTTGGGAAGCTTTCTTT.

The CDR3 coding sequence is TGTGCCAGCAGCATTAGTGGGGGCCAATACGAGCAGTACTTC. This codes for CASSISGGQYEQYF. The chain is built from TRBV11-3 and TRBJ2-7; the D gene is possibly TRBD1 (6 bases). Germline V lookup: CDR1 SGHNT, CDR2 YENEEA. V shed 5 bases and J shed 4 bases, with 15 bases lying between them. CDR3 length equals 14 residues.

CDR3 residues: CASSLSGAVSYNEQFF. CDR3 in DNA: TGTGCCAGCAGCTTATCCGGGGCCGTCTCCTACAATGAGCAGTTCTTC. The chain couples TRBV7-9 to TRBJ2-1; D assignment may be TRBD1 or TRBD2 (5 bases each). The CDR3 has 16 amino acids. The ends were cut back, 2 bases at V and 0 bases at J, with 11 bases in the middle. Germline assignment: CDR1 SEHNR and CDR2 FQNEAQ (reference sequence).

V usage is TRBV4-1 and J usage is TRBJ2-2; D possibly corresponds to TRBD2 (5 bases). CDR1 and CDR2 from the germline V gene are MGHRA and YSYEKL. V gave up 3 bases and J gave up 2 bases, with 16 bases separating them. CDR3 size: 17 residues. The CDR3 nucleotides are TGCGCCAGCAGCCAGAGGGTGGAACTACCTAACACCGGGGAGCTGTTTTTT. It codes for CASSQRVELPNTGELFF.

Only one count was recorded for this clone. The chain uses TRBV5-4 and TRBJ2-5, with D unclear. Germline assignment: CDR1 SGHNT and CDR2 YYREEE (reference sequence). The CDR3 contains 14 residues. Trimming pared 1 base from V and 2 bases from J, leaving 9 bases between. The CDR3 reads CASSLIFDQETQYF. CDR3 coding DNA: TGTGCCAGCAGCTTGATCTTCGATCAAGAGACCCAGTACTTC.

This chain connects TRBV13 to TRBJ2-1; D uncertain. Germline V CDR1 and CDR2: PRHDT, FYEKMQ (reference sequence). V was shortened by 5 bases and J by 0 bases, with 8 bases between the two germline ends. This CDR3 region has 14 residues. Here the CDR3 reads CASSRSASYNEQFF. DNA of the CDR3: TGTGCCAGCAGCAGAAGCGCCTCCTACAATGAGCAGTTCTTC.

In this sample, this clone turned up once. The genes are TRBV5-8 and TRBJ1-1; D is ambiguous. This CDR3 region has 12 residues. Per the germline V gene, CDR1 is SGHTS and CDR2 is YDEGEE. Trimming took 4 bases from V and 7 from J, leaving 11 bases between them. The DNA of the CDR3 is TGTGCCAGCAGCCCTAAAGTAAGTGAAGCTTTCTTT. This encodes CASSPKVSEAFF.

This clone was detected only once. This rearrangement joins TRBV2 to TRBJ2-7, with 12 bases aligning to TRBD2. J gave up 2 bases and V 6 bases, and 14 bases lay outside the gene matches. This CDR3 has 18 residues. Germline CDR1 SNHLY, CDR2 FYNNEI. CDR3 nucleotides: TGTGCCAGCAGATCGATGTTGGGGGCTAGCGGGAGGGCCTACGAGCAGTACTTC. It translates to CASRSMLGASGRAYEQYF.

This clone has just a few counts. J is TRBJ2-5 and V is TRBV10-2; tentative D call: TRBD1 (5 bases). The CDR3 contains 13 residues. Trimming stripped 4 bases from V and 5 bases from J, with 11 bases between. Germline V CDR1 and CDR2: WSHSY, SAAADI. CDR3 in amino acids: CASSGQGKETQYF. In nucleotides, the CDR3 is TGCGCCAGCAGTGGTCAGGGAAAGGAGACCCAGTACTTC.